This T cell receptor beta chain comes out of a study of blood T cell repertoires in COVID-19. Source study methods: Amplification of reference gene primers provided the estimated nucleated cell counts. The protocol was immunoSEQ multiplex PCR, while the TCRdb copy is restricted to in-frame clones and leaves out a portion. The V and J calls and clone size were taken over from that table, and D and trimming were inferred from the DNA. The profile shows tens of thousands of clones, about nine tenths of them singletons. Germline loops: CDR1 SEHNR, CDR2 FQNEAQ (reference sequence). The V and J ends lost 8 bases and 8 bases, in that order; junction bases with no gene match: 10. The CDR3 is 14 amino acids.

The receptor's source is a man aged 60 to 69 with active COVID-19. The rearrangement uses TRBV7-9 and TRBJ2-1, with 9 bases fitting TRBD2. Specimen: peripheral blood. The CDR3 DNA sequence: TGTGCCAGCGACGATAGCGGGAGAATGGATGAGCAGTTCTTC. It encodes CASDDSGRMDEQFF.